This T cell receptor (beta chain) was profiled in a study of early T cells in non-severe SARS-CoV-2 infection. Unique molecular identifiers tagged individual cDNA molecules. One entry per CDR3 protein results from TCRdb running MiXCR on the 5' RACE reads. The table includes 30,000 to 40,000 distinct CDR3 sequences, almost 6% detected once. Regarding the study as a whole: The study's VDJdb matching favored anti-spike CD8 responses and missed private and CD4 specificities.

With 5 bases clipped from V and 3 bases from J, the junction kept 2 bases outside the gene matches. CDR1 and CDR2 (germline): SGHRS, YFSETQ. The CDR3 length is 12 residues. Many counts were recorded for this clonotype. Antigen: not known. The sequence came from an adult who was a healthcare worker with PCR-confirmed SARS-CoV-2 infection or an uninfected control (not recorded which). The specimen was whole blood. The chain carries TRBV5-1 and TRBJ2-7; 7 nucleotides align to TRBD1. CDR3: CASRGQYYEQYF. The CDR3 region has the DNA TGCGCCAGCAGGGGACAGTACTACGAGCAGTACTTC.